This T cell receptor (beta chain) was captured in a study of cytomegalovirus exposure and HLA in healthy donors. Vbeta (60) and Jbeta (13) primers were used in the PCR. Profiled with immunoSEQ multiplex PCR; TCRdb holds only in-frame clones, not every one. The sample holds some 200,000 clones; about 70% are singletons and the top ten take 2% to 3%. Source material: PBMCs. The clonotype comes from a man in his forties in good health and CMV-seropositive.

Here the CDR3 DNA reads TGTGCCAGCTCAAGGGACAGAGAGTATAATTCACCCCTCCACTTT. This translates into CASSRDREYNSPLHF. The chain is built from TRBV9 and TRBJ1-6; 7 bases fit TRBD1. The V gene end was trimmed by 7 bases and the J gene end by 4 bases; junction bases not matched to a gene: 8. This CDR3 region has 15 residues. Germline lookup yields CDR1 SGDLS and CDR2 YYNGEE.